This record covers a single T cell receptor (beta chain). Its target is not known. CDR3 length equals 13 residues. V was trimmed by 4 bases and J by 5 bases, leaving 11 bases between them. Germline V CDR1 and CDR2: LNHNV, YYDKDF (reference sequence). Investigators reverse transcribed all isolated RNA, so they sequenced expressed TCRB transcripts. Measured with immunoSEQ multiplex PCR; TCRdb has only the in-frame clones, and not every one. Altogether nearly 700,000 clones are present, 13% being singletons, with the ten largest covering less than 0.025%. These data originate in a study of beta chain features in type 1 diabetes. Study results and limitations: Cells with high TCR expression could be over-represented by cDNA sequencing. It was not settled here whether HLA type affects TCRB rearrangement. A moderate, significant TCRB CDR3 shortening appeared in type 1 diabetes across four CD4+ subsets.

This TCR derives from a man between 18 and 35 years old with type 1 diabetes. The specimen was naive CD4+ T cells from blood. The V gene is TRBV15, the J gene TRBJ1-2; D uncertain. The CDR3 sequence is CATSTPDGYGYTF. DNA of the CDR3: TGTGCCACCAGCACCCCGGACGGATATGGCTACACCTTC.